This T cell receptor beta chain was captured by sequencing in a study of T cells in Graves' hyperthyroidism and ophthalmopathy. Study-level results: By a 13 V-J model, ophthalmopathy was set apart from stable hyperthyroidism.

This clonotype has a handful of counts. Its target is not known. Trimming left V 7 bases short and J 2 bases short, with 6 bases between. This CDR3 has 11 residues. Germline assignment: CDR1 SQVTM and CDR2 ANQGSEA. Hyperthyroidism patients were newly diagnosed, had disease duration under 2 months, and were aged 18 to 65 years. TCR beta CDR3 regions were amplified from RNA transcripts. The HTBI primer set was used in a first-round RT-PCR of the TCR CDR3. TCRdb reprocessed the multiplex PCR reads via MiXCR and lists one record per CDR3 protein. This sample has 350,000 or so distinct CDR3 sequences, with 20% to 25% found just once.

J is TRBJ1-3 and V is TRBV29-1; no reliable D call. The sequence was obtained from a woman aged 45-60 years with Graves' hyperthyroidism. Material: blood. The CDR3 region has the DNA TGCAGCGCGGAGACTGGAAACACCATATATTTT. Its translation is CSAETGNTIYF.